This passage covers 10 T cell receptor beta chains from one sample sequenced in a study of Graves' ophthalmopathy and Graves' hyperthyroidism. The TCR beta CDR3 regions underwent amplification from RNA transcripts. RT-PCR with HTBI primers came first, then second-round multiplex PCR. MiXCR, run by TCRdb on the multiplex PCR reads, gives a single entry per CDR3 protein. Of about 620,000 distinct CDR3 sequences listed, 20% to 25% are singletons. The sequenced material came from peripheral blood. These receptor sequences come from a young woman with stable Graves' hyperthyroidism. Some clones in this sample may be carry-over from other donors' samples.

In this sample, this clonotype turned up many times. The V and J genes are TRBV7-6 and TRBJ1-1; no definite D call. V shed 5 bases and J shed 1 base, with 8 bases lying between them. Looked up from germline, CDR1 is SGHVS and CDR2 is FNYEAQ. The CDR3 consists of 13 residues. Here the CDR3 reads CASSIEKNTEAFF. For the CDR3, the DNA is TGTGCCAGCAGCATCGAAAAGAACACTGAAGCTTTCTTT.

This clonotype has a count of ten or more. This may be a read error, as it is one base from a much larger clone. V is TRBV27 and J is TRBJ2-7, with D tentatively TRBD2 (7 bases). CDR3 length: 14 residues. V was shortened by 5 bases and J by 3 bases, with 14 bases between the two germline ends. Germline-derived CDR1 and CDR2 are MNHEY and SMNVEV (reference sequence). CDR3 DNA: TGTGCCAGCAGTCCGGGGGGCTCGATCTACGAGCAGTACTTC. Translated, it gives CASSPGGSIYEQYF.

The table lists this clonotype with a few counts. The chain employs TRBV30 and TRBJ2-2; 9 bases map to TRBD1. Looked up from germline, CDR1 is GTSNPN and CDR2 is SVGIG (reference sequence). The CDR3 has 15 residues. V was clipped by 7 bases and J by 5 bases; unmatched bases: 11. The CDR3 nucleotides are TGTGCCTTTCCGATGCGGGGGACAGGGACCGGGGAGCTGTTTTTT. It encodes CAFPMRGTGTGELFF. Supplemented by reference TRBV30 and TRBJ2-2, the full variable domain reads SQTIHQWPATLVQPVGSPLSLECTVEGTSNPNLYWYRQAAGRGLQLLFYSVGIGQISSEVPQNLSASRPQDRQFILSSKKLLLSDSGFYLCAFPMRGTGTGELFFGEGSRLTVL.

This clonotype was seen a handful of times. V gene TRBV7-2 combines with J gene TRBJ2-5, with D possibly TRBD1 on 6 matching bases. The CDR3 spans 16 residues. The germline V gene encodes CDR1 SGHTA and CDR2 FQGNSA. Trimming removed 1 base at V and 5 bases at J, with 17 bases between. CDR3 coding DNA: TGTGCCAGCAGCTTAGGTGTGGGGGCCGGGTTTGAGACCCAGTACTTC. Translated, it gives CASSLGVGAGFETQYF. Supplemented by reference TRBV7-2 and TRBJ2-5, the full variable domain reads GAGVSQSPSNKVTEKGKDVELRCDPISGHTALYWYRQSLGQGLEFLIYFQGNSAPDKSGLPSDRFSAERTGGSVSTLTIQRTQQEDSAVYLCASSLGVGAGFETQYFGPGTRLLVL.

The sample holds many counts of this clonotype. The chain employs TRBV6-5 and TRBJ2-7, with D perhaps matching TRBD1 or TRBD2 (5 bases each). This CDR3 is 17 amino acids long. The V gene lost 0 bases and the J gene lost 3 bases, with 18 bases spanning the gap. Germline assignment: CDR1 MNHEY and CDR2 SVGAGI. This CDR3 reads CASSYSRFGGNSYEQYF. The CDR3 coding sequence is TGTGCCAGCAGTTACTCCAGGTTTGGGGGTAATAGCTACGAGCAGTACTTC.

Note on this clonotype: A much larger clone sits a single nucleotide away, making a read error possible. This CDR3 is missing its conserved last phenylalanine or tryptophan, likely due to a read error. CDR3 nucleotides: TGTGCCAGCAGGGACGTCGCGGCTACCACCGGGGAGCTGTTTTAT. It codes for CASRDVAATTGELFY. This chain joins TRBV12-3 or TRBV12-4 and TRBJ2-2; D not certain. Deletions cut 6 bases from V and 4 bases from J, with 15 bases between. This CDR3 region has 15 residues.

The table lists this clonotype with a few counts. The chain employs TRBV3-1 and TRBJ1-2, with D unclear. Germline CDR1 is LGHDT and CDR2 is YNNKEL (reference sequence). Trimming pared 3 bases from V and 2 bases from J, leaving 7 bases between. The CDR3 extends over 13 amino acids. CDR3 loop: CASSHTQNYGYTF. The CDR3 nucleotides are TGTGCCAGCAGCCACACACAAAACTATGGCTACACCTTC.

This clonotype was picked up many times. The chain uses TRBV6-2 or TRBV6-3 and TRBJ2-7, with no clear D. Trimming pared 6 bases from V and 3 bases from J, leaving 15 bases between. There are 14 residues in the CDR3. Germline CDR1 is MNHEY and CDR2 is SVGEGT. The CDR3 protein is CASSPIARVYEQYF. DNA for the CDR3: TGTGCCAGCAGCCCCATCGCAAGAGTCTACGAGCAGTACTTC.

The CDR3 here is CAWSNGTGTSSYEQYF. In DNA form, the CDR3 reads TGTGCCTGGAGTAACGGGACAGGGACGAGCTCCTACGAGCAGTACTTC. The chain combines TRBV30 with TRBJ2-7; TRBD1 matches at 9 bases. Per germline, CDR1 GTSNPN and CDR2 SVGIG (reference sequence). The CDR3 has 16 amino acids. The V segment lost 2 bases and the J segment 0 bases; nucleotides outside the gene matches: 8.

This clonotype was seen only a few times. This chain joins TRBV5-1 and TRBJ2-7, with 12 bases matching TRBD1. V lost 4 bases, J lost 6 bases, and 5 bases stayed unmatched. Germline V lookup: CDR1 SGHRS, CDR2 YFSETQ. The CDR3 runs 14 residues. The CDR3 is CASSTGTGGAEQYF. In DNA form, the CDR3 reads TGCGCCAGCAGCACGGGGACAGGGGGCGCCGAGCAGTACTTC.